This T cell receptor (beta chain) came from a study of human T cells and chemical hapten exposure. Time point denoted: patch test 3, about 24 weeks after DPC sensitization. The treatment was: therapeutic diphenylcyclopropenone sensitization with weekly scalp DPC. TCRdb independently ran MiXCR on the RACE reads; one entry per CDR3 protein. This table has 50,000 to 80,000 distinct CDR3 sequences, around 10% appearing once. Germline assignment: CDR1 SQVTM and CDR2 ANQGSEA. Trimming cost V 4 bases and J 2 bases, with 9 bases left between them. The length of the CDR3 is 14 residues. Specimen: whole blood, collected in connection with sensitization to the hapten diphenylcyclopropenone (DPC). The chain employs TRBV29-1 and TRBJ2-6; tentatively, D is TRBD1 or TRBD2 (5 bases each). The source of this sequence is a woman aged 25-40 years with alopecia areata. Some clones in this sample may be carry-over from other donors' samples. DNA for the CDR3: TGCAGCGTTGGCAGGGACCCTGGGGCCAACGTCCTGACTTTC. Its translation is CSVGRDPGANVLTF.